This T cell receptor (beta chain) appears in the sequencing data of a study of blood T cell repertoires in COVID-19. Study details: The United States, Italy and Spain provided the acute and convalescent COVID-19 samples. The analysed material was cDNA or gDNA that came from T cells, B-cell-depleted T cells, or PBMCs.

V was clipped by 4 bases and J by 11 bases; unmatched bases: 11. The CDR3 extends over 14 amino acids. CDR1 is LNHDA and CDR2 is SQIVND in the germline V gene (reference sequence). Clones were read by immunoSEQ multiplex PCR, and TCRdb kept only the in-frame ones, dropping some. The table includes about 160,000 clones, roughly 79% detected once. This sequence originates from a woman aged 80 or over with acute or convalescent COVID-19. Specimen: peripheral blood. V usage is TRBV19 and J usage is TRBJ1-5, with 7 positions matching TRBD1. The CDR3 region has the DNA TGTGCCAGTAGTAAAGGACAGGAACGCCGGGCCCAGCATTTT. Amino acids: CASSKGQERRAQHF.